The 12 T cell receptor beta chains below were found in one sample sequenced in a study of a mutant IDH1 vaccine in newly diagnosed glioma (dated by TCRdb to the early 2020s). Receptor amplification or capture employed the immunoSEQ multiplex PCR assay. TCRdb limited this immuneACCESS table to in-frame rearrangements with V and J called. A share of clones is missing; checked studies link under half to unresolved V genes, and the rest is unexplained. Counted in this sample were about 51,000 clones; more than 60% of them appeared once. Of the sample, less than 2% is held by the ten largest clones. What this sample's time point label stands for: baseline, week 1 (first vaccination visit). The treatment or condition label on this specimen signifies: pre-vaccination baseline after standard-of-care therapy. This material consisted of PBMCs, taken from a glioma patient treated with radiotherapy, temozolomide or both. Source of these receptors: a woman aged 40 to 50 with glioma.

DNA of the CDR3: TGCGCCAGCAGCCTGGGGGCTAGCGGGGGACCCGGTAATGAGCAGTTCTTC. This gives the protein CASSLGASGGPGNEQFF. The J gene is TRBJ2-1, the V gene TRBV5-1; TRBD2 matches at 10 bases. The germline V gene has CDR1 SGHRS and CDR2 YFSETQ. This CDR3 has 17 residues. V shed 4 bases and J 7 bases; nucleotides not matched to a gene: 14. Using reference TRBV5-1 and TRBJ2-1 for the parts outside the CDR3, the full variable domain is KAGVTQTPRYLIKTRGQQVTLSCSPISGHRSVSWYQQTPGQGLQFLFEYFSETQRNKGNFPGRFSGRQFSNSRSEMNVSTLELGDSALYLCASSLGASGGPGNEQFFGPGTRLTVL.

This clone was counted a few times. The gene calls are TRBV2 and TRBJ2-7; D not certain. The CDR3 runs 13 residues. Deletions cut 3 bases from V and 2 bases from J, with 8 bases between. The germline gives CDR1 SNHLY, CDR2 FYNNEI. DNA of the CDR3: TGTGCCAGCAGTGAGGGGTTCGCCTACGAGCAGTACTTC. This codes for CASSEGFAYEQYF.

The CDR3 coding sequence is TGTGCCATCCGGGGGGATGAAAAACTGTTTTTT. Protein product: CAIRGDEKLFF. V and J are TRBV10-3 and TRBJ1-4; the D gene is possibly TRBD1 (5 bases). Germline CDR1 ENHRY, CDR2 SYGVKD. There are 11 residues in the CDR3. V lost 8 bases and J 6 bases, leaving 7 bases between the germline ends.

The chain employs TRBV7-6 and TRBJ2-6; D is possibly TRBD1 (6 bases). V was clipped by 4 bases and J by 0 bases, with 16 bases between them. Germline CDR1 and CDR2: SGHVS and FNYEAQ. The CDR3 loop spans 18 amino acids. This CDR3 reads CASSSVRQESSGANVLTF. The CDR3 nucleotides are TGTGCCAGCAGCTCAGTAAGACAGGAGAGCTCTGGGGCCAACGTCCTGACTTTC.

The genes are TRBV12-5 and TRBJ1-3, with 8 bases aligning to TRBD1. V lost 7 bases to trimming and J lost 0 bases; unmatched junction nucleotides: 5. The CDR3 loop spans 15 amino acids. Germline assignment: CDR1 LGHNT and CDR2 FRNRAP. The CDR3, as DNA: TGTGCTAGTGTTGGACAGGGAGACTCTGGAAACACCATATATTTT. Protein: CASVGQGDSGNTIYF.

This clone was seen only once. The V call is TRBV6-6, the J call TRBJ2-6, with D tentatively TRBD1 (6 bases). CDR1 and CDR2 (germline): MNHNY, SVGAGI (reference sequence). The CDR3 length is 13 residues. V was shortened by 5 bases and J by 11 bases, with 13 bases between the two germline ends. The CDR3 reads CASSPRTAHVLTF. CDR3 DNA sequence: TGTGCCAGCAGTCCGCGGACAGCCCACGTCCTGACTTTC.

V gene TRBV6-1 combines with J gene TRBJ1-5; TRBD1 might be the D (6 bases). Between the trimmed V and J ends, which lost 6 bases and 6 bases, there was a span of 15 bases. Germline CDR1 and CDR2: MNHNS and SASEGT. This CDR3 is built from 14 residues. The CDR3 here is CASRNRAQGQPQHF. In DNA, the CDR3 is TGTGCCAGCAGGAACAGGGCACAGGGTCAGCCCCAGCATTTT.

This rearrangement joins TRBV10-3 to TRBJ1-2; tentatively, D is TRBD1 (5 bases). The CDR3 is made up of 14 amino acids. V lost 5 bases to trimming and J lost 3 bases, with 13 bases between them. Germline V lookup: CDR1 ENHRY, CDR2 SYGVKD. CDR3 loop: CAISQGLSDYGYTF. The DNA for the CDR3 is TGTGCCATCAGTCAGGGTCTCTCGGACTATGGCTACACCTTC.

The chain is built from TRBV19 and TRBJ1-5; 7 nucleotides align to TRBD1. V was pared by 7 bases and J by 6 bases, with 6 bases of the junction left unmatched. Germline V CDR1 and CDR2: LNHDA, SQIVND (reference sequence). The CDR3 has 13 residues. In DNA form, the CDR3 reads TGTGCCAGTATGACAGGGACGCGTCAGCCCCAGCATTTT. Its translation is CASMTGTRQPQHF.

V gene TRBV9 combines with J gene TRBJ1-2; 8 bases align to TRBD1. The CDR3 has 18 residues. CDR1 is SGDLS and CDR2 is YYNGEE in the germline V gene. The ends lost 5 bases at V and 0 bases at J; junction bases unmatched: 15. The CDR3 DNA follows: TGTGCCAGCAGTCTGAGCGGCGACAGGGGCGAAGCTAACTATGGCTACACCTTC. Its protein product is CASSLSGDRGEANYGYTF.

The rearrangement links TRBV4-2 to TRBJ2-5; a possible D gene is TRBD2 (5 bases). This CDR3 is 14 amino acids long. The germline V gene has CDR1 LGHNA and CDR2 YNFKEQ. The V gene lost 0 bases and the J gene lost 4 bases, with 9 bases spanning the gap. The CDR3, as DNA: TGTGCCAGCAGCCAAGAGGAACGGGGAGAGACCCAGTACTTC. It codes for CASSQEERGETQYF.

This rearrangement joins TRBV27 to TRBJ2-2; possibly TRBD1 for D (6 bases). The CDR3 contains 14 residues. V was clipped by 3 bases and J by 6 bases, with 11 bases between them. The V gene's germline CDR1 is MNHEY and CDR2 SMNVEV (reference sequence). CDR3 sequence: CASSFTQGSGELFF. The CDR3 DNA reads TGTGCCAGCAGTTTTACACAGGGCTCCGGGGAGCTGTTTTTT.